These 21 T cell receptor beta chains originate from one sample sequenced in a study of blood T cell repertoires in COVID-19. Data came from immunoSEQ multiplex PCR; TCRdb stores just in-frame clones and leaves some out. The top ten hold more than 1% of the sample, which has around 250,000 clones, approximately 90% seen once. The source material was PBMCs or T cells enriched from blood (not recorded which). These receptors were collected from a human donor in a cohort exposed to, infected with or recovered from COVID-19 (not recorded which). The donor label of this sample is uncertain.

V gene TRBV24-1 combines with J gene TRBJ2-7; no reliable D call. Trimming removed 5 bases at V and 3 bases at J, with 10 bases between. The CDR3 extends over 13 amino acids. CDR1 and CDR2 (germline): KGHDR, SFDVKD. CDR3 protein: CATSGSPGYEQYF. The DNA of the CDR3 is TGTGCCACCAGTGGATCGCCAGGCTACGAGCAGTACTTC.

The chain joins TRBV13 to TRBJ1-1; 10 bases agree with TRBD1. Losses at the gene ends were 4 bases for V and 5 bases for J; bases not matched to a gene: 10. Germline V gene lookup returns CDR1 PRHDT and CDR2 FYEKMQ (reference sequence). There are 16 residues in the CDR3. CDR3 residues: CASSSSDRGRKTEAFF. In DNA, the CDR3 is TGTGCCAGCAGCTCCTCGGACAGGGGGAGGAAAACTGAAGCTTTCTTT.

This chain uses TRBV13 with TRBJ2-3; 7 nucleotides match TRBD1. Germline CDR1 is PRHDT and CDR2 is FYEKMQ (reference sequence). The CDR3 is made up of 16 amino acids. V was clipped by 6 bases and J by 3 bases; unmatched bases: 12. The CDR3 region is CASSYAPGTETDTQYF. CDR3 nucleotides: TGTGCCAGCAGTTACGCCCCCGGGACAGAGACAGATACGCAGTATTTT. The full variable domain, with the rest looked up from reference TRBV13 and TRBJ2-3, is AAGVIQSPRHLIKEKRETATLKCYPIPRHDTVYWYQQGPGQDPQFLISFYEKMQSDKGSIPDRFSAQQFSDYHSELNMSSLELGDSALYFCASSYAPGTETDTQYFGPGTRLTVL.

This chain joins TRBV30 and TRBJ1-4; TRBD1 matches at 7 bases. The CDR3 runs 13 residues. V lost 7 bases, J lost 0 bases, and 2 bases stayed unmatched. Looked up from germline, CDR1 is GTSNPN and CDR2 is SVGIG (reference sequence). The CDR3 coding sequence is TGTGCCTTAACAGGGGCAACTAATGAAAAACTGTTTTTT. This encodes CALTGATNEKLFF. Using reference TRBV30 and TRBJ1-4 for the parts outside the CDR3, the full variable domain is SQTIHQWPATLVQPVGSPLSLECTVEGTSNPNLYWYRQAAGRGLQLLFYSVGIGQISSEVPQNLSASRPQDRQFILSSKKLLLSDSGFYLCALTGATNEKLFFGSGTQLSVL.

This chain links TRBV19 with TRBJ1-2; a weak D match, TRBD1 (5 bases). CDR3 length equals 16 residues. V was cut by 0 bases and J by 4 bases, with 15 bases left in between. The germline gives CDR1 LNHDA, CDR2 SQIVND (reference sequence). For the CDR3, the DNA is TGTGCCAGTAGTATAGATCGGTGGGCAGGGTGCTATGGCTACACCTTC. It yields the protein CASSIDRWAGCYGYTF.

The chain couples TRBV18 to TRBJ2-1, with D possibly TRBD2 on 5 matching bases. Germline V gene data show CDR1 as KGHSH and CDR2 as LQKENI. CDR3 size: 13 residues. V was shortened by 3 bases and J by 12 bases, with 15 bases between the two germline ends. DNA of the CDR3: TGTGCCAGCTCACCGGGTATCGGGGATTTGCAGTTCTTC. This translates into CASSPGIGDLQFF.

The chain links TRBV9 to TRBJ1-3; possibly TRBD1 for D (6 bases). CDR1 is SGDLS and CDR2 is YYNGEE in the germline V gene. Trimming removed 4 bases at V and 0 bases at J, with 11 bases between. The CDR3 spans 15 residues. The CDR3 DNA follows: TGTGCCAGCAGCCCTAGGACAGACTCTGGAAACACCATATATTTT. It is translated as CASSPRTDSGNTIYF.

This CDR3 is CASSQALAQGRTYEQYF. In nucleotides, the CDR3 is TGCGCCAGCAGCCAAGCGCTCGCTCAGGGGCGTACCTACGAGCAGTACTTC. V usage is TRBV4-1 and J usage is TRBJ2-7; D might be TRBD1 (6 bases). Trimming cost V 1 base and J 2 bases, with 18 bases left between them. Germline CDR1 MGHRA, CDR2 YSYEKL. The CDR3 totals 17 residues.

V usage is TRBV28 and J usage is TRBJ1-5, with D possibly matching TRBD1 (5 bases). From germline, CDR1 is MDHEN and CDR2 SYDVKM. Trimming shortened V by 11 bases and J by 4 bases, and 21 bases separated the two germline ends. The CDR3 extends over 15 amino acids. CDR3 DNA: TGTGCCTGCGGGAGGGGCGGCGACGAAAATCAGCCCCAGCATTTT. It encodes CACGRGGDENQPQHF.

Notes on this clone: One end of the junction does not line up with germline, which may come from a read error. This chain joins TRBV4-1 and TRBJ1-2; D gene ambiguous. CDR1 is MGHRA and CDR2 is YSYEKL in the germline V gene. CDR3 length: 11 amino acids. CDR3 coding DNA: TGCGCCAGCAGCCAGGATGGAGAGGCCGACTTC. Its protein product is CASSQDGEADF.

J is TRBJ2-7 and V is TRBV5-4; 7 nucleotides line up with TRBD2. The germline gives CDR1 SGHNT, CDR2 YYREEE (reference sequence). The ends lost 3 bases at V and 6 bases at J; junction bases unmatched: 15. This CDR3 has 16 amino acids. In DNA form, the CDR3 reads TGTGCCAGCAGCTGGGGCCGGAGCGGGACGGGGATCGAGCAGTACTTC. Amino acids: CASSWGRSGTGIEQYF. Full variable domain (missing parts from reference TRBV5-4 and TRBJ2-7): ETGVTQSPTHLIKTRGQQVTLRCSSQSGHNTVSWYQQALGQGPQFIFQYYREEENGRGNFPPRFSGLQFPNYSSELNVNALELDDSALYLCASSWGRSGTGIEQYFGPGTRLTVT.

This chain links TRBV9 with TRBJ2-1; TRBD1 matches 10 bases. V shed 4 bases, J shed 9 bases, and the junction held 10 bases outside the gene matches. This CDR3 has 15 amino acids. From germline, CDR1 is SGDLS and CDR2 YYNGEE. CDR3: CASSPHRDRGLEQFF. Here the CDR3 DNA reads TGTGCCAGCAGCCCCCACCGGGACAGGGGACTTGAGCAGTTCTTC.

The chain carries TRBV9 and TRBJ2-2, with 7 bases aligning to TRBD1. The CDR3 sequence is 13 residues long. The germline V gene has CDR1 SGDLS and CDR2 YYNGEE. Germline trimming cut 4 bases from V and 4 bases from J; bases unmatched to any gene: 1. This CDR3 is CASSPGGTGELFF. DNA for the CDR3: TGTGCCAGCAGCCCAGGGGGCACCGGGGAGCTGTTTTTT.

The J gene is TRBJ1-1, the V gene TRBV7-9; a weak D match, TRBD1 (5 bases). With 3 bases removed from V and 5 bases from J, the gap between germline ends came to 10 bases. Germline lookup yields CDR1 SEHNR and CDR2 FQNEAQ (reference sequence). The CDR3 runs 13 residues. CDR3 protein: CASSFQTETEAFF. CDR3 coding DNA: TGTGCCAGCAGCTTCCAGACAGAGACTGAAGCTTTCTTT. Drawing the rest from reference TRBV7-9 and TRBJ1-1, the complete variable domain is DTGVSQNPRHKITKRGQNVTFRCDPISEHNRLYWYRQTLGQGPEFLTYFQNEAQLEKSRLLSDRFSAERPKGSFSTLEIQRTEQGDSAMYLCASSFQTETEAFFGQGTRLTVV.

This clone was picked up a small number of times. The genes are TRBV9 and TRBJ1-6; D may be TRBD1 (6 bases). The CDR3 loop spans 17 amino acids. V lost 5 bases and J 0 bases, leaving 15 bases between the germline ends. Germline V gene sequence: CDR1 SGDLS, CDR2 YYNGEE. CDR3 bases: TGTGCCAGCAGAAAGACAGGATCAAGCTCCTATAATTCACCCCTCCACTTT. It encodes CASRKTGSSSYNSPLHF.

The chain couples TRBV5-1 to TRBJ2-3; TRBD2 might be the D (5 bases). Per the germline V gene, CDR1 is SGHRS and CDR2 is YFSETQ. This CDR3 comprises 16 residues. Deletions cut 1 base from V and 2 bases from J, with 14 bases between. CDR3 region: CASSLYPAATTDTQYF. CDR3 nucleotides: TGCGCCAGCAGCTTGTACCCAGCGGCGACCACAGATACGCAGTATTTT.

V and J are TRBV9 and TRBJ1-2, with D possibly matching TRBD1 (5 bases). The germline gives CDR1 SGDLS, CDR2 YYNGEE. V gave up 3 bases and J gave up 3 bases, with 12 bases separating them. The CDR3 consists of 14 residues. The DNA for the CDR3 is TGTGCCAGCAGCGAGGGGACTGGCGACTATGGCTACACCTTC. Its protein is CASSEGTGDYGYTF. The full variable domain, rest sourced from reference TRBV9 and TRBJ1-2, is DSGVTQTPKHLITATGQRVTLRCSPRSGDLSVYWYQQSLDQGLQFLIQYYNGEERAKGNILERFSAQQFPDLHSELNLSSLELGDSALYFCASSEGTGDYGYTFGSGTRLTVV.

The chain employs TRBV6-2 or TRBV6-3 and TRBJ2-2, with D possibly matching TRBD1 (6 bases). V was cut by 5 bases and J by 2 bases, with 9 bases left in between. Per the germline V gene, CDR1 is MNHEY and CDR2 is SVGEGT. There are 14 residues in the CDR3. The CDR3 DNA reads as TGTGCCAGCAGTGTACAGGGAAACACCGGGGAGCTGTTTTTT. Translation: CASSVQGNTGELFF.

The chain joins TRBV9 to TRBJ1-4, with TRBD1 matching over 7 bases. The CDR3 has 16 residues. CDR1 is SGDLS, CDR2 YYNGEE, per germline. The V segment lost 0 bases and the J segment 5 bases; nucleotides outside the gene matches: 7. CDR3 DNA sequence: TGTGCCAGCAGCGTAGCCCCGACAGGGCTGAATGAAAAACTGTTTTTT. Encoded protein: CASSVAPTGLNEKLFF.

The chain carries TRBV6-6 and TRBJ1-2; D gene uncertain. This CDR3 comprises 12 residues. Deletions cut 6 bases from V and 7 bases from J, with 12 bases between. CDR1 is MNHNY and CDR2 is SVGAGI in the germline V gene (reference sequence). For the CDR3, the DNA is TGTGCCAGCAGCGTCAGGCTCGGTGGCTACACCTTC. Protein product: CASSVRLGGYTF.

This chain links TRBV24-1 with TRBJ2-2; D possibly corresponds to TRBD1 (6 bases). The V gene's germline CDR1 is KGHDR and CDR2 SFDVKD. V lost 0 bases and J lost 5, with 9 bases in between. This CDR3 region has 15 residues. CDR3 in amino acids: CATSDLRQGTGELFF. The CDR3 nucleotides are TGTGCCACCAGTGATTTGAGGCAGGGGACCGGGGAGCTGTTTTTT.